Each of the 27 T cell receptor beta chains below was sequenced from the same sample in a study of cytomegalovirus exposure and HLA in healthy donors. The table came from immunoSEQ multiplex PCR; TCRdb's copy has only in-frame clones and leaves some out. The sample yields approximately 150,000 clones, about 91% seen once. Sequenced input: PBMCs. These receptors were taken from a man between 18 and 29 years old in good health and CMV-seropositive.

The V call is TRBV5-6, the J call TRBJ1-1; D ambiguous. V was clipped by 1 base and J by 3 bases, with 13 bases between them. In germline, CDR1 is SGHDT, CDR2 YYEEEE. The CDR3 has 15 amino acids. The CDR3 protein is CASSLYVTRDTEAFF. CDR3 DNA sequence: TGTGCCAGCAGCTTGTATGTGACGCGGGACACTGAAGCTTTCTTT.

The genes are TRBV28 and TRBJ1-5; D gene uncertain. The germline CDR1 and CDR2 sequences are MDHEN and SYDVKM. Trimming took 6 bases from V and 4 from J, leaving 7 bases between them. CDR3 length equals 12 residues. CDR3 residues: CASRLLNQPQHF. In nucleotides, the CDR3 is TGTGCCAGCAGACTTCTTAATCAGCCCCAGCATTTT.

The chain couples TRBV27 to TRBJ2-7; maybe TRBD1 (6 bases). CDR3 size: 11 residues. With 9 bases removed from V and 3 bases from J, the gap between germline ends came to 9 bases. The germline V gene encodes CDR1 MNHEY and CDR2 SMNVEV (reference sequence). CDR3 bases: TGTGCCAGTTTACAGGGCTACGAGCAGTACTTC. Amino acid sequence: CASLQGYEQYF.

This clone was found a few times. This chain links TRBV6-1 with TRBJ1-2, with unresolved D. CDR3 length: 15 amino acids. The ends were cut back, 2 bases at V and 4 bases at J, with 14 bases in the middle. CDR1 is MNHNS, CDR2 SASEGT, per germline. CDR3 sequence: CASSERVLFSYGYTF. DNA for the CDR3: TGTGCCAGCAGTGAACGGGTTTTGTTCAGCTATGGCTACACCTTC.

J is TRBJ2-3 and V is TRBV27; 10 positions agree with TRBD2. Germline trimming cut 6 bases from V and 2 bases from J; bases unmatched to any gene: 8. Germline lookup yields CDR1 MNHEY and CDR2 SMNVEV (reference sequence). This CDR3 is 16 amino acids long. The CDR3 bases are TGTGCCAGCAGGCCTGGACTAGCGGTACCCACAGATACGCAGTATTTT. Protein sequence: CASRPGLAVPTDTQYF.

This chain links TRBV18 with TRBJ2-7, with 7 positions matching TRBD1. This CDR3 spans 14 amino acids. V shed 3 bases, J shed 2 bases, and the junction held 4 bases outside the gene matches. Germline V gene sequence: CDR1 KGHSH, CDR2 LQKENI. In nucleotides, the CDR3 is TGTGCCAGCTCACCGTCGGGACAGACCTACGAGCAGTACTTC. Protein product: CASSPSGQTYEQYF.

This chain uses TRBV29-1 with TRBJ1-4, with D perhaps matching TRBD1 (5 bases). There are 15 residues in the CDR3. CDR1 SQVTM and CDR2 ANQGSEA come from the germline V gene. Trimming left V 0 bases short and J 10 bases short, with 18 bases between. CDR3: CSVEDRGGIYGKLFF. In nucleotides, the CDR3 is TGCAGCGTTGAAGATCGGGGGGGGATCTACGGAAAACTGTTTTTT.

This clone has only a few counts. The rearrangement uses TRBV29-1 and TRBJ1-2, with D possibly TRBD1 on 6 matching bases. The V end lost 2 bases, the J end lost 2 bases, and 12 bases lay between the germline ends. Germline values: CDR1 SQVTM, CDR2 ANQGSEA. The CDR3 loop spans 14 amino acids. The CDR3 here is CSVEWTDMNYGYTF. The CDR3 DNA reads TGCAGCGTTGAATGGACAGACATGAACTATGGCTACACCTTC.

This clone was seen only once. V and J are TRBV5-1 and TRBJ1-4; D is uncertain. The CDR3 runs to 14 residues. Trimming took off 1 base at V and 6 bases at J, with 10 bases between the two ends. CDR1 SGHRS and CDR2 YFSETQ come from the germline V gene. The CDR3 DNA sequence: TGCGCCAGCAGCTTGTCTTTATCTTATGAAAAACTGTTTTTT. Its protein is CASSLSLSYEKLFF.

The CDR3 DNA reads TGCGCCAGCAGCTTGGAAGGGGGCGGCAATCAGCCCCAGCATTTT. Translation: CASSLEGGGNQPQHF. The rearrangement uses TRBV5-1 and TRBJ1-5; TRBD1 matches at 7 bases. The junction had 2 bases not matched to a gene; V was cut back by 0 bases and J by 2 bases. Germline assignment: CDR1 SGHRS and CDR2 YFSETQ. This CDR3 has 15 amino acids.

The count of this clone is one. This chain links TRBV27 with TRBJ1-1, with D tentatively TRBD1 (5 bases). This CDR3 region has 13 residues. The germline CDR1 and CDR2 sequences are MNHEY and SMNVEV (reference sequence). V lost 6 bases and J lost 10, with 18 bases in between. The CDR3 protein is CASSPGGNMGAFF. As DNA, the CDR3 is TGTGCCAGCAGCCCCGGGGGTAATATGGGAGCTTTCTTT.

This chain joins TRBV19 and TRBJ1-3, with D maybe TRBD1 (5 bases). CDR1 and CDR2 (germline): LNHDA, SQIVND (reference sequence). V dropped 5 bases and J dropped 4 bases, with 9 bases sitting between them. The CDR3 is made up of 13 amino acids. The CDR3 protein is CASSLQGGNTIYF. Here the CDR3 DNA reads TGTGCCAGTAGTCTTCAGGGAGGAAACACCATATATTTT.

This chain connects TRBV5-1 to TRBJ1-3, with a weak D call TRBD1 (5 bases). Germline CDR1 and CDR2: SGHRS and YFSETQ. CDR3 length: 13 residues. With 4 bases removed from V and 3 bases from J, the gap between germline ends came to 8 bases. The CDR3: CASSQGYGNTIYF. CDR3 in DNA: TGCGCCAGCAGCCAGGGATATGGAAACACCATATATTTT.

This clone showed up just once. CDR3 protein: CATSRLSGQGAEKLFF. The CDR3 nucleotides read TGTGCCACCAGCAGACTCTCGGGACAGGGGGCTGAAAAACTGTTTTTT. The gene calls are TRBV15 and TRBJ1-4; 12 bases align to TRBD1. V gave up 2 bases and J gave up 7 bases; unmatched junction bases: 5. The germline V gene encodes CDR1 LNHNV and CDR2 YYDKDF (reference sequence). The CDR3 consists of 16 residues.

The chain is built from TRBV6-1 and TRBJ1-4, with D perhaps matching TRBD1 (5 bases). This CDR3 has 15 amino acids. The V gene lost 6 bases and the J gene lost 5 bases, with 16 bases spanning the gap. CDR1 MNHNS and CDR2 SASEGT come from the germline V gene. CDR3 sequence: CASRPSTGPNEKLFF. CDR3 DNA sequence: TGTGCCAGCAGACCATCCACAGGACCAAATGAAAAACTGTTTTTT.

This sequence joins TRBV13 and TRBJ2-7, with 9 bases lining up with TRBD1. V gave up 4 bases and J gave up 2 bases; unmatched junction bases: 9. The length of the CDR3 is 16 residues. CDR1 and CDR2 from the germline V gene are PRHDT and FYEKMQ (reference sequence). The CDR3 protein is CASSSRLRDRAYEQYF. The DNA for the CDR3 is TGTGCCAGCAGCTCCCGACTCCGGGACAGGGCCTACGAGCAGTACTTC.

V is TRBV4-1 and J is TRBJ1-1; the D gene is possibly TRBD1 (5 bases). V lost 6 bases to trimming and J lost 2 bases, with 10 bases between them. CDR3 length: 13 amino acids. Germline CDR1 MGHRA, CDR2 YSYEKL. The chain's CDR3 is CASRWQGNTEAFF. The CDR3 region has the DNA TGCGCCAGCAGGTGGCAGGGAAACACTGAAGCTTTCTTT.

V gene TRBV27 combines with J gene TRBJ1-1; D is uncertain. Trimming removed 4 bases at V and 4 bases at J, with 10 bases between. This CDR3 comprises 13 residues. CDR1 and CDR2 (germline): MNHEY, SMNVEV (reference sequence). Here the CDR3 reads CASSSRVPTEAFF. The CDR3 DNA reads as TGTGCCAGCAGTTCTCGGGTGCCCACTGAAGCTTTCTTT.

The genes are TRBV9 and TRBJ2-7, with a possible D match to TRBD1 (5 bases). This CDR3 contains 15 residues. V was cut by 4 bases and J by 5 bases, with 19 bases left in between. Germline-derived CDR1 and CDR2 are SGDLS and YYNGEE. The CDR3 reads CASSPQGAPDHEQYF. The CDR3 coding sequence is TGTGCCAGCAGCCCCCAAGGGGCGCCTGACCACGAGCAGTACTTC. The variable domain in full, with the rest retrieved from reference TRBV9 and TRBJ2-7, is DSGVTQTPKHLITATGQRVTLRCSPRSGDLSVYWYQQSLDQGLQFLIQYYNGEERAKGNILERFSAQQFPDLHSELNLSSLELGDSALYFCASSPQGAPDHEQYFGPGTRLTVT.

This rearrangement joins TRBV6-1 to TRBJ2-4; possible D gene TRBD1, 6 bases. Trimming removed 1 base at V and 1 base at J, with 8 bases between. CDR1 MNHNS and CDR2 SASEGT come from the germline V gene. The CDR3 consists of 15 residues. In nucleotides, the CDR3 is TGTGCCAGCAGTGAAGACAGGGCGGCCAAAAACATTCAGTACTTC. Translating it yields CASSEDRAAKNIQYF.

CDR3 loop: CASRTTGSRLSLHF. The CDR3 nucleotides read TGTGCCAGCAGGACGACAGGGTCTAGGTTATCCCTCCACTTT. The rearrangement joins TRBV28 to TRBJ1-6; 7 bases are shared with TRBD1. Germline V gene sequence: CDR1 MDHEN, CDR2 SYDVKM. This CDR3 is built from 14 residues. J lost 14 bases, V lost 6 bases, and 13 bases had no gene match.

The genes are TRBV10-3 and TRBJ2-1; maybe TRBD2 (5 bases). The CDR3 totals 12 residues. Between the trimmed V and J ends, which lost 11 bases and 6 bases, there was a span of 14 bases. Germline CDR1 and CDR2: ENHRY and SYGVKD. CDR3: CALSSGVNEQFF. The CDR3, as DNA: TGTGCCCTCTCCTCCGGGGTCAATGAGCAGTTCTTC.

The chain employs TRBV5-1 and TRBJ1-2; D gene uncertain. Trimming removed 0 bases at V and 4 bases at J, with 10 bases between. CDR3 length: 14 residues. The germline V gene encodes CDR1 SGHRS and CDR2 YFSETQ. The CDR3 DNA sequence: TGCGCCAGCAGCTTGGAGGCAGCAGGCTATGGCTACACCTTC. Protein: CASSLEAAGYGYTF.

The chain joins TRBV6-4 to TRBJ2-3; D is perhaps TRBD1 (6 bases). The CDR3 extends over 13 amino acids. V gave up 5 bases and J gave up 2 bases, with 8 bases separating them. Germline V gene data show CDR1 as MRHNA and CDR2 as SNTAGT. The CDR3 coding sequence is TGTGCCAGCAGTAGACAGGACACAGATACGCAGTATTTT. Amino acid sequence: CASSRQDTDTQYF.

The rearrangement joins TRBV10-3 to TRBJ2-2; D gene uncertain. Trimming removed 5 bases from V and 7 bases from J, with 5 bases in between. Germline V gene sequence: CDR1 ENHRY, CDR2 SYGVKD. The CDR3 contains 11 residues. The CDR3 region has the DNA TGTGCCATCAGTCCGGGCGGGGAGCTGTTTTTT. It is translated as CAISPGGELFF.

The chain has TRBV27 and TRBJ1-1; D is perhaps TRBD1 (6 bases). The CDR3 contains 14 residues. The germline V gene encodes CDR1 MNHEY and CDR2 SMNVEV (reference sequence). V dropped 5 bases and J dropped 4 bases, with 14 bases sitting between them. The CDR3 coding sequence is TGTGCCAGCAGTCCCACGCGCAGGGGCACTGAAGCTTTCTTT. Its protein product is CASSPTRRGTEAFF.

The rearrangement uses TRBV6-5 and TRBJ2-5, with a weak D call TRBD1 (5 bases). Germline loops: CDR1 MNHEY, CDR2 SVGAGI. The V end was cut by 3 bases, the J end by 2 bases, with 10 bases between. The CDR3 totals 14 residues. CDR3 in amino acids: CASSYMGRQETQYF. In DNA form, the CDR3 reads TGTGCCAGCAGTTATATGGGGCGTCAAGAGACCCAGTACTTC.